The subject of this entry is one T cell receptor beta chain. The antigen remains undetermined. The source of the sample is a study of T-cell memory formation after mild COVID-19. Study-level findings and limits: Shrinking CD4+ clones were chiefly CM and EM; CD8+ ones were chiefly EMRA. Certain responding clones were present in pre-infection memory, suggesting participation of cross-reactive memory.

Constant-segment primers and 5'RACE yielded cDNA libraries for TCR alpha and TCR beta, each carrying sample barcodes and UMIs. TCRdb reprocessed the 5' RACE reads via MiXCR and lists one record per CDR3 protein. The profile shows more than 150,000 distinct CDR3 sequences, roughly 11% of them singletons. The CDR3 totals 12 residues. Germline-derived CDR1 and CDR2 are SGHTA and FQGNSA. With 5 bases removed from V and 2 bases from J, the gap between germline ends came to 5 bases. V gene TRBV7-2 combines with J gene TRBJ2-3; D is ambiguous. This TCR came from a man younger than 30 who had mild COVID-19 (a few samples of this study predate the infection). Cell type and time point are not known. Sequencing was performed on PBMCs or a T cell subset sorted from them (not recorded which). The chain's CDR3 is CASSTFTDTQYF. In DNA, the CDR3 is TGTGCCAGCAGCACCTTCACAGATACGCAGTATTTT.